Sequencing of this T cell receptor beta chain was carried out in a study of T cell changes during pregnancy in multiple sclerosis. Profiled with immunoSEQ multiplex PCR; TCRdb holds only in-frame clones, not every one. Of about 66,000 clones listed, 90% are singletons. The CDR3 consists of 19 residues. Looked up from germline, CDR1 is SGHRS and CDR2 is YFSETQ. Trimming cost V 3 bases and J 8 bases, with 29 bases left between them. The clonotype comes from a female donor with multiple sclerosis, enrolled in a pregnancy study. The input for sequencing was peripheral blood, taken in the third trimester of pregnancy. The chain recombines TRBV5-1 with TRBJ1-4; D is unresolved. The CDR3 region has the DNA TGCGCCAGCAGCTCCCATTTAAGGCAGGTAGTAAAAGCTGGAGAAAAACTGTTTTTT. Its protein is CASSSHLRQVVKAGEKLFF.